These T cell receptor beta chains were read from a single sample in a study of shared clonotypes between healthy human individuals. Here immunoSEQ multiplex PCR was the method, and the copy in TCRdb shows in-frame clones only, minus some. The top ten clones hold approximately 0.4% of a sample with more than 2,000,000 clones, approximately 93% of them seen once. The source material was naive CD4+ T cells from PBMCs. These receptors were collected from a man between 18 and 29 years old in good health. Some clones in this sample may be carry-over from other donors' samples. Both conserved end residues are part of each CDR3. The D gene is left open where the match is weak. Where a row states a size, it is once, few, many or the class of an expanded clone; other rows omit it.

TRBV2	TRBD2	TRBJ2-7	13	.	TGTGCCAGCAGTGAGGAGCGGGGCTACGAGCAGTACTTC	CASSEERGYEQYF
TRBV7-2	TRBD2	TRBJ2-3	16	.	TGTGCCAGCAGCTCGAAAACCGCGGGGGGCACAGATACGCAGTATTTT	CASSSKTAGGTDTQYF
TRBV18	.	TRBJ1-2	14	few	TGTGCCAGCTCCTGGACAGAGTACACCTATGGCTACACCTTC	CASSWTEYTYGYTF
TRBV19	.	TRBJ2-7	14	.	TGTGCCAGTAGCACGACAGTGATGGGCTACGAGCAGTACTTC	CASSTTVMGYEQYF
TRBV29-1	.	TRBJ2-1	12	.	TGCAGCGTTGCCGACACGTACAATGAGCAGTTCTTC	CSVADTYNEQFF
TRBV18	.	TRBJ1-1	13	few	TGTGCCAGCTCACCCCCGGGGAGGACTGAAGCTTTCTTT	CASSPPGRTEAFF
TRBV7-2	.	TRBJ2-7	16	.	TGTGCCAGCAGCTTGGGACAAGGGAGAGGGTCGTACGAGCAGTACTTC	CASSLGQGRGSYEQYF
TRBV28	.	TRBJ2-2	14	few	TGTGCCAGCAGTTTCCATGGCAACACCGGGGAGCTGTTTTTT	CASSFHGNTGELFF
TRBV18	.	TRBJ1-5	14	.	TGTGCCACCTCTGGGGAATTAGGCAATCAGCCCCAGCATTTT	CATSGELGNQPQHF
TRBV10-2	.	TRBJ2-1	12	.	TGCGCCAGCCGGCCTAGCGCAGGTGAGCAGTTCTTC	CASRPSAGEQFF
TRBV27	TRBD1	TRBJ1-2	21	.	TGTGCCAGCAGAACGAGGGGGGACCGTCCCCCCTGGGCGGGACAGAACTATGGCTACACCTTC	CASRTRGDRPPWAGQNYGYTF
TRBV19	.	TRBJ2-1	12	.	TGTGCCAGTAGTCCCCGGAGTAATGAGCAGTTCTTC	CASSPRSNEQFF
TRBV6-1	.	TRBJ2-1	14	.	TGTGCCAGCAGTGCGAGCGGCTCCTACAATGAGCAGTTCTTC	CASSASGSYNEQFF
TRBV5-4	TRBD2	TRBJ2-1	15	.	TGTGCCAGCAGCTTGCGGCGGGAGGCGTACAATGAGCAGTTCTTC	CASSLRREAYNEQFF
TRBV19	TRBD2	TRBJ2-7	15	once	TGTGCCAGTAGTCTACTAGTGGGCGGGAGTTCCGAGCAGTACTTC	CASSLLVGGSSEQYF
TRBV7-8	TRBD2	TRBJ2-7	18	.	TGTGCCAGCAGCTTCTTCGCGCCTAGCGGTTACACGACCTACGAGCAGTACTTC	CASSFFAPSGYTTYEQYF
TRBV28	.	TRBJ1-5	14	.	TGTGCCAGCGGCGGGACTCTCGCGATTCAGCCCCAGCATTTT	CASGGTLAIQPQHF
TRBV18	TRBD1	TRBJ2-7	14	.	TGTGCCAGCTCAACTGGACAGGGGCTTTACGAGCAGTACTTC	CASSTGQGLYEQYF
TRBV28	TRBD1	TRBJ1-5	14	.	TGTGCCAGCAGTTTAGACAGGGGCGGTCAGCCCCAGCATTTT	CASSLDRGGQPQHF
TRBV27	TRBD1	TRBJ1-2	14	.	TGTGCCAGCAGTTCAAGACAGGGAAGCTATGGCTACACCTTC	CASSSRQGSYGYTF
TRBV5-4	.	TRBJ1-3	12	.	TGTGCCAGTTCGGCGGGTGGAAACACCATATATTTT	CASSAGGNTIYF
TRBV2	.	TRBJ2-5	14	.	TGTGCCAGCAGTGGACGGGAGAGCCAAGAGACCCAGTACTTC	CASSGRESQETQYF
TRBV11-2	.	TRBJ2-2	14	.	TGTGCCAGCAGCCTGGACAGTAACACCGGGGAGCTGTTTTTT	CASSLDSNTGELFF
TRBV18	.	TRBJ2-7	15	.	TGTGCCAGCTCACCACCCAGGGGTAATACATACGAGCAGTACTTC	CASSPPRGNTYEQYF
TRBV28	.	TRBJ1-4	15	.	TGTGCCAGCAGTGGGGGGGGATACCTTCGGGAAAAACTGTTTTTT	CASSGGGYLREKLFF
TRBV5-4	.	TRBJ2-1	13	.	TGTGCCAGCAGCCTAAGGGGTTTTAATGAGCAGTTCTTC	CASSLRGFNEQFF
TRBV7-9	.	TRBJ2-7	14	.	TGTGCCAGCAGCCGCCTAGGTGGGGAGTACGAGCAGTACTTC	CASSRLGGEYEQYF
TRBV6-4	TRBD2	TRBJ2-3	18	.	TGTGCCAGCAGTGAAAATTTCGCGGGAGGGCCCAGTCGAGATACGCAGTATTTT	CASSENFAGGPSRDTQYF
TRBV7-8	.	TRBJ2-7	16	.	TGTGCCAGCAGCCAAGGGGGGAGGGGGAGAACCTACGAGCAGTACTTC	CASSQGGRGRTYEQYF
TRBV10-2	TRBD1	TRBJ1-1	15	.	TGCGCCAGCAGTGGGAGACAGGGGGGGGTCGATGAAGCTTTCTTT	CASSGRQGGVDEAFF
TRBV9	.	TRBJ2-3	13	.	TGTGCCAGCAGCGCCTACAGCACAGATACGCAGTATTTT	CASSAYSTDTQYF
TRBV28	.	TRBJ2-3	16	.	TGTGCCAGCAGTCGCCTCGGGACTCCGGCGGGAGATACGCAGTATTTT	CASSRLGTPAGDTQYF
TRBV5-4	.	TRBJ2-7	10	once	TGTGCCAGCAGCGCCATACAAGGGTACTTC	CASSAIQGYF
TRBV5-5	.	TRBJ2-5	14	few	TGTGCCAGCAGCTCCTTTGGGGCACAGGAGACCCAGTACTTC	CASSSFGAQETQYF
TRBV28	.	TRBJ2-1	10	.	TGTGCCAGCAAGCGGGATGAGCAGTTCTTC	CASKRDEQFF
TRBV18	.	TRBJ2-3	14	once	TGTGCCAGCTCACCACCAAGTTATTGGGATACGCAGTATTTT	CASSPPSYWDTQYF
TRBV5-1	.	TRBJ2-2	13	.	TGCGCCAGCAGCGTCTCTCTTCCCGGGGAGCTGTTTTTT	CASSVSLPGELFF
TRBV25-1	.	TRBJ2-3	16	once	TGTGCCAGCAGTGGATCGACAGTTGGAATCCTCAGTACGCAGTATTTT	CASSGSTVGILSTQYF
TRBV29-1	TRBD1	TRBJ2-5	14	.	TGCAGCGTTGCCCTTACAGGGGGCGAAGAGACCCAGTACTTC	CSVALTGGEETQYF
TRBV5-1	TRBD2	TRBJ2-3	15	.	TGCGCCAGCAGCTTGGAGGCTAGCGGGACAGATACGCAGTATTTT	CASSLEASGTDTQYF
TRBV7-9	.	TRBJ2-1	16	.	TGTGCCAGCAGTTTTAGGGGGTCCGCAGTCTTAAATGAGCAGTTCTTC	CASSFRGSAVLNEQFF
TRBV7-9	TRBD2	TRBJ2-1	16	.	TGTGCCAGCAGCGGTCTTAGCGGGAGCTCCTACAATGAGCAGTTCTTC	CASSGLSGSSYNEQFF
TRBV28	.	TRBJ1-4	11	.	TGTGCCAGCACCGTTAATGAAAAACTGTTTTTT	CASTVNEKLFF
TRBV7-9	.	TRBJ1-1	14	few	TGTGCCAGCAGCCAGACAGAGATGAACACTGAAGCTTTCTTT	CASSQTEMNTEAFF
TRBV19	TRBD2	TRBJ2-1	15	once	TGTGCCAGTAGCGAGCGGACTAGCGGTTACAATGAGCAGTTCTTC	CASSERTSGYNEQFF
TRBV25-1	.	TRBJ1-3	13	.	TGTGCCAGCAGTAAGGGGCCTAAAAACACCATATATTTT	CASSKGPKNTIYF
TRBV30	TRBD1	TRBJ2-3	16	.	TGTGCCTGGAGTGATTTCGGACAGGGGGCCGGAGATACGCAGTATTTT	CAWSDFGQGAGDTQYF
TRBV28	TRBD1	TRBJ2-3	13	.	TGTGCCCTACGGGACAGTAACACAGATACGCAGTATTTT	CALRDSNTDTQYF
TRBV18	.	TRBJ1-1	14	.	TGTGCCAGCTCATTAGTCGCATCGGGCGTTGAAGCTTTCTTT	CASSLVASGVEAFF
TRBV7-2	TRBD2	TRBJ2-7	15	.	TGTGCCAGCAGCTTAGCGAACGCGGGAGGATACGAGCAGTACTTC	CASSLANAGGYEQYF
TRBV7-2	.	TRBJ2-1	12	.	TGTGCCAGCAGCCAACCGAACAATGAGCAGTTCTTC	CASSQPNNEQFF
TRBV28	.	TRBJ2-7	14	.	TGTGCCAGCAGTTTCCCCAGTTTCCCCTACGAGCAGTACTTC	CASSFPSFPYEQYF
TRBV15	.	TRBJ1-5	15	once	TGTGCCACCAGCAGAGATACCAGGGGAAATCAGCCCCAGCATTTT	CATSRDTRGNQPQHF
TRBV7-2	.	TRBJ1-4	14	few	TGTGCCAGCAGCTTAGGCCCGGGGGGTGAAAAACTGTTTTTT	CASSLGPGGEKLFF
TRBV18	.	TRBJ1-1	16	.	TGTGCCAGCTCACCCCAGAACCTGGGCATGAACACTGAAGCTTTCTTT	CASSPQNLGMNTEAFF
TRBV5-4	TRBD2	TRBJ2-1	16	.	TGTGCCAGCAGCCCGCTTACTAGCGGGAGGAACAATGAGCAGTTCTTC	CASSPLTSGRNNEQFF
TRBV28	TRBD2	TRBJ2-1	17	.	TGTGCCAGCAGCTTCAACCCCTCGGGGGGACTAGGCAATGAGCAGTTCTTC	CASSFNPSGGLGNEQFF